The 22 T cell receptor beta chains given below trace back to one sample, sequenced in a study of control samples from healthy donors and cancer patients. TCRdb keeps only in-frame clones here, not all; method: immunoSEQ multiplex PCR. The sample yields 150,000 to 200,000 clones, over 85% seen once. Material for sequencing was blood. These receptor sequences come from a man younger than 40 in good health.

This clone showed up just a few times. The V gene is TRBV7-8, the J gene TRBJ2-3; 11 nucleotides match TRBD2. The CDR3 runs 18 residues. The V gene end was trimmed by 4 bases and the J gene end by 4 bases; junction bases not matched to a gene: 13. Looked up from germline, CDR1 is SGHVS and CDR2 is FQNEAQ. The CDR3 sequence: CASSSQPPLAGASDTQYF. CDR3 DNA: TGTGCCAGCAGCTCGCAGCCCCCACTAGCGGGAGCGTCAGATACGCAGTATTTT.

J is TRBJ1-1 and V is TRBV14, with TRBD1 identical over 8 bases. The trim removed 1 base at V and 1 base at J, leaving 5 bases unmatched. The CDR3 is 16 amino acids. In germline, CDR1 is SGHDN, CDR2 FVKESK. This chain's CDR3 is CASSQGGGQGNTEAFF. The CDR3 DNA is TGTGCCAGCAGCCAAGGGGGAGGACAGGGGAACACTGAAGCTTTCTTT. The full variable domain, in which reference TRBV14 and TRBJ1-1 provide the parts outside the CDR3, is EAGVTQFPSHSVIEKGQTVTLRCDPISGHDNLYWYRRVMGKEIKFLLHFVKESKQDESGMPNNRFLAERTGGTYSTLKVQPAELEDSGVYFCASSQGGGQGNTEAFFGQGTRLTVV.

The V gene is TRBV7-2, the J gene TRBJ1-4, with D possibly being TRBD1 (5 bases). The CDR3 consists of 15 residues. Germline V gives CDR1 SGHTA, CDR2 FQGNSA. The ends were cut back, 4 bases at V and 7 bases at J, with 16 bases in the middle. In DNA, the CDR3 is TGTGCCAGCAGCTCCATCCAGGGTAGGAGTGAAAAACTGTTTTTT. This codes for CASSSIQGRSEKLFF. Complete variable domain (other parts from reference TRBV7-2 and TRBJ1-4): GAGVSQSPSNKVTEKGKDVELRCDPISGHTALYWYRQSLGQGLEFLIYFQGNSAPDKSGLPSDRFSAERTGGSVSTLTIQRTQQEDSAVYLCASSSIQGRSEKLFFGSGTQLSVL.

J is TRBJ2-1 and V is TRBV27; tentative D call: TRBD2 (5 bases). This CDR3 has 16 amino acids. Trimming left V 5 bases short and J 0 bases short, with 14 bases between. Germline CDR1 reads MNHEY; CDR2 reads SMNVEV (reference sequence). This CDR3 is CASSPSPAGSYNEQFF. CDR3 sequence (DNA): TGTGCCAGCAGTCCCTCTCCGGCGGGCTCCTACAATGAGCAGTTCTTC.

The chain recombines TRBV19 with TRBJ2-7; no reliable D call. This CDR3 has 14 amino acids. From germline, CDR1 is LNHDA and CDR2 SQIVND (reference sequence). Trimming cost V 4 bases and J 0 bases, with 10 bases left between them. The CDR3 is CASSTRPTSYEQYF. CDR3 DNA sequence: TGTGCCAGTAGTACCCGTCCGACCTCCTACGAGCAGTACTTC.

DNA for the CDR3: TGTGCCAGCAGTGAATTGGCCGTTGAAGCTTTCTTT. Its protein is CASSELAVEAFF. The chain combines TRBV6-1 with TRBJ1-1; D call uncertain. V lost 2 bases and J 7 bases, leaving 8 bases between the germline ends. Germline V CDR1 and CDR2: MNHNS, SASEGT. This CDR3 region has 12 residues.

The rearrangement joins TRBV29-1 to TRBJ1-2; no clear D. Per the germline V gene, CDR1 is SQVTM and CDR2 is ANQGSEA. This CDR3 has 12 residues. V lost 5 bases and J 4 bases, leaving 11 bases between the germline ends. The CDR3 here is CSVSWDRYGYTF. The CDR3 DNA follows: TGCAGCGTTTCTTGGGATCGCTATGGCTACACCTTC.

This chain links TRBV7-9 with TRBJ1-1; no reliable D call. V dropped 3 bases and J dropped 6 bases, with 11 bases sitting between them. From germline, CDR1 is SEHNR and CDR2 FQNEAQ (reference sequence). The CDR3 extends over 13 amino acids. CDR3 nucleotides: TGTGCCAGCAGCTTCGAGGTAACATCTGAAGCTTTCTTT. It codes for CASSFEVTSEAFF. The whole variable domain, remainder taken from reference TRBV7-9 and TRBJ1-1, is DTGVSQNPRHKITKRGQNVTFRCDPISEHNRLYWYRQTLGQGPEFLTYFQNEAQLEKSRLLSDRFSAERPKGSFSTLEIQRTEQGDSAMYLCASSFEVTSEAFFGQGTRLTVV.

The CDR3 reads CSVGGVLRETQYF. In DNA form, the CDR3 reads TGCAGCGTGGGGGGGGTACTAAGGGAGACCCAGTACTTC. The chain uses TRBV29-1 and TRBJ2-5; 7 bases match TRBD2. Germline lookup yields CDR1 SQVTM and CDR2 ANQGSEA. After removal of 6 bases from V and 5 bases from J, the junction contained 9 bases not matched to a gene. The CDR3 length is 13 residues.

The DNA for the CDR3 is TGTGCCAGCAGTGAAAAAGAGCGGGGGAGAGGCACAGATACGCAGTATTTT. This gives the protein CASSEKERGRGTDTQYF. The chain joins TRBV2 to TRBJ2-3; TRBD2 aligns across 8 bases. Germline loops: CDR1 SNHLY, CDR2 FYNNEI. The CDR3 runs to 17 residues. J was trimmed by 1 base and V by 2 bases; bases with no gene match: 8.

Turning to this clone: This CDR3 is also generated by other DNA sequences in the sample. J is TRBJ2-7 and V is TRBV28; D remains ambiguous. The CDR3 is 11 residues long. The germline V and J ends were trimmed by 4 bases and 3 bases, with 4 bases remaining between them. Germline V gives CDR1 MDHEN, CDR2 SYDVKM. CDR3 sequence reads: CASSSNYEQYF. For the CDR3, the DNA is TGTGCCAGCAGTTCAAACTACGAGCAGTACTTC.

The V gene is TRBV6-5, the J gene TRBJ2-7; 7 nucleotides match TRBD1. Germline V gene lookup returns CDR1 MNHEY and CDR2 SVGAGI. The CDR3 totals 13 residues. Trimming removed 4 bases from V and 1 base from J; junction bases left unmatched: 1. CDR3 sequence (DNA): TGTGCCAGCAGTTGGGGACAGTCCTACGAGCAGTACTTC. It codes for CASSWGQSYEQYF.

This clone was detected once. The chain is built from TRBV18 and TRBJ1-4, with D unclear. Germline-derived CDR1 and CDR2 are KGHSH and LQKENI. V was shortened by 4 bases and J by 8 bases, with 17 bases between the two germline ends. This CDR3 is built from 15 residues. The CDR3 loop reads CASSQVGNLGEKLFF. The DNA for the CDR3 is TGTGCCAGCTCACAGGTCGGGAACCTAGGGGAAAAACTGTTTTTT.

The chain combines TRBV27 with TRBJ1-2; 10 bases fit TRBD1. The CDR3 sequence is 14 residues long. Looked up from germline, CDR1 is MNHEY and CDR2 is SMNVEV (reference sequence). V lost 3 bases and J lost 4; bases outside the gene matches: 2. The CDR3 protein is CASSFGQGGYGYTF. The DNA for the CDR3 is TGTGCCAGCAGTTTTGGACAGGGGGGCTATGGCTACACCTTC.

This chain links TRBV5-4 with TRBJ2-1, with a possible D match to TRBD1 (6 bases). Germline V gene sequence: CDR1 SGHNT, CDR2 YYREEE (reference sequence). This CDR3 comprises 15 residues. The V gene lost 0 bases and the J gene lost 5 bases, with 12 bases spanning the gap. CDR3 sequence: CASSLETGLNNEQFF. DNA of the CDR3: TGTGCCAGCAGCTTGGAGACAGGCCTAAACAATGAGCAGTTCTTC.

This chain uses TRBV5-1 with TRBJ2-1, with a possible D match to TRBD2 (6 bases). This CDR3 contains 15 residues. V was pared by 3 bases and J by 3 bases, with 13 bases between. Germline-derived CDR1 and CDR2 are SGHRS and YFSETQ. CDR3 bases: TGCGCCAGCAGCTCCGGGACTTCTCTCTACAATGAGCAGTTCTTC. Protein: CASSSGTSLYNEQFF.

This chain uses TRBV4-1 with TRBJ2-6; no clear D gene. Trimming removed 4 bases at V and 2 bases at J, with 6 bases between. Germline lookup yields CDR1 MGHRA and CDR2 YSYEKL. The CDR3 spans 14 residues. The chain's CDR3 is CASSPNAGANVLTF. The CDR3 DNA reads TGCGCCAGCAGCCCTAACGCTGGGGCCAACGTCCTGACTTTC.

The chain is built from TRBV24-1 and TRBJ2-1, with a possible D match to TRBD1 (5 bases). Germline V CDR1 and CDR2: KGHDR, SFDVKD. The length of the CDR3 is 16 residues. V gave up 1 base and J gave up 8 bases, with 17 bases separating them. Here the CDR3 DNA reads TGTGCCACCAGTGATTTTGCAGGGTCGAAGGTTTATGAGCAGTTCTTC. It yields the protein CATSDFAGSKVYEQFF.

The V call is TRBV5-1, the J call TRBJ2-1; unclear D gene. V was clipped by 1 base and J by 0 bases, with 8 bases between them. This CDR3 comprises 15 residues. From germline, CDR1 is SGHRS and CDR2 YFSETQ. CDR3 residues: CASSLLSHSYNEQFF. The DNA for the CDR3 is TGCGCCAGCAGCTTGCTCAGTCACTCCTACAATGAGCAGTTCTTC. Full variable domain (missing parts from reference TRBV5-1 and TRBJ2-1): KAGVTQTPRYLIKTRGQQVTLSCSPISGHRSVSWYQQTPGQGLQFLFEYFSETQRNKGNFPGRFSGRQFSNSRSEMNVSTLELGDSALYLCASSLLSHSYNEQFFGPGTRLTVL.

The chain uses TRBV10-3 and TRBJ2-1; TRBD2 matches 10 bases. V dropped 3 bases and J dropped 8; count of bases not matched to a gene: 4. CDR1 is ENHRY, CDR2 SYGVKD, per germline. This CDR3 comprises 14 residues. The CDR3 DNA follows: TGTGCCATCAGTGAAAGTCTAGCGGGAGATGAGCAGTTCTTC. Its translation is CAISESLAGDEQFF.

A note on this clone: One end of the junction does not line up with germline, which may come from a read error. The chain combines TRBV5-1 with TRBJ1-1, with 9 bases fitting TRBD1. Germline V gene sequence: CDR1 SGHRS, CDR2 YFSETQ. The CDR3 sequence is 17 residues long. CDR3 DNA: TGCACCAGCAGCTTTAACAGGGGGCGCGCAGGGACAACTGAAGCTTTCTTT. Translation: CTSSFNRGRAGTTEAFF.

The chain employs TRBV28 and TRBJ1-1; D is uncertain. V lost 8 bases and J lost 1, with 17 bases in between. From germline, CDR1 is MDHEN and CDR2 SYDVKM. The CDR3 runs 15 residues. The CDR3 loop is CASFRGLFGNTEAFF. For the CDR3, the DNA is TGTGCCAGCTTCCGAGGTTTGTTTGGGAACACTGAAGCTTTCTTT.